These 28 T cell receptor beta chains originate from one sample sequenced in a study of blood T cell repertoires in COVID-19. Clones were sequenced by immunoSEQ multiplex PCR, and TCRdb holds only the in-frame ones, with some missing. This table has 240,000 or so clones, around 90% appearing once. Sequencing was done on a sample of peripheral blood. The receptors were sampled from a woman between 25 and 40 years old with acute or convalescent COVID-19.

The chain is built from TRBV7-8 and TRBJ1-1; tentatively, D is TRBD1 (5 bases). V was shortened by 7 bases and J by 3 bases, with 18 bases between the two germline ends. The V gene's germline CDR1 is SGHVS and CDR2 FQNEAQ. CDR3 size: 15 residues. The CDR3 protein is CASTKPLSTDTEAFF. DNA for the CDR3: TGTGCCAGCACCAAACCCCTCTCGACAGACACTGAAGCTTTCTTT.

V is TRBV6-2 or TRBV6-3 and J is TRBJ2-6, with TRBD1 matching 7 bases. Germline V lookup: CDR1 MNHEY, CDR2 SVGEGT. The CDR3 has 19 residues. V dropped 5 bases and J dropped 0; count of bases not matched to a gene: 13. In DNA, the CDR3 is TGTGCCAGCAGTCACCGAACGGGACAGTCAATCTCTGGGGCCAACGTCCTGACTTTC. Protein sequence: CASSHRTGQSISGANVLTF.

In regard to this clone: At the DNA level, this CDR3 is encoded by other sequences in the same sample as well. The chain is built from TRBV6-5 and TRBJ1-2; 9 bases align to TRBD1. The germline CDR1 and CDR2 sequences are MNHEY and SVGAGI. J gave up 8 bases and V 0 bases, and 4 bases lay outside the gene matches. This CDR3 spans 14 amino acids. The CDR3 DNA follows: TGTGCCAGCAGTTACTCCCCGACAGGGGGAGGCTACACCTTC. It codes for CASSYSPTGGGYTF.

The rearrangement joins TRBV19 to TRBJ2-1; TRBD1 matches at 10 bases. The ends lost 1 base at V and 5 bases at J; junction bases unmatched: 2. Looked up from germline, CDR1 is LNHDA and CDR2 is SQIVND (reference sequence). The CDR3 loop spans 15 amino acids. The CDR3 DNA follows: TGTGCCAGTAGTATAGGAGGGACAGGGGACAATGAGCAGTTCTTC. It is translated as CASSIGGTGDNEQFF.

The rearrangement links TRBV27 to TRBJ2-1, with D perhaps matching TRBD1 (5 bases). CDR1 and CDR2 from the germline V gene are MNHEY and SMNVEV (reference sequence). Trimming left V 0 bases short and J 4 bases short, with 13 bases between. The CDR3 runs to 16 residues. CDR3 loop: CASSLSRPRDYNEQFF. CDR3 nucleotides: TGTGCCAGCAGTTTATCAAGGCCCAGGGATTACAATGAGCAGTTCTTC.

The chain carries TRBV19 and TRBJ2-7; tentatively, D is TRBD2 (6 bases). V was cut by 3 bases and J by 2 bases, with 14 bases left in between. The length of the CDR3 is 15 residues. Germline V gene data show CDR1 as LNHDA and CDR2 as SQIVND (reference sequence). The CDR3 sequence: CASSIRDGSTYEQYF. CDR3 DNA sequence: TGTGCCAGTAGTATTAGGGACGGGAGTACCTACGAGCAGTACTTC.

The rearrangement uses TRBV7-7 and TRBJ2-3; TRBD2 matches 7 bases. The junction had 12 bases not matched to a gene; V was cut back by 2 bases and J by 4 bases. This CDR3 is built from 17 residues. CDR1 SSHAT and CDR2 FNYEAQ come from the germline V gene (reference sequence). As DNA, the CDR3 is TGTGCCAGCAGCTTATCTGTTGGGGGGGGAGAAGCAGATACGCAGTATTTT. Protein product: CASSLSVGGGEADTQYF.

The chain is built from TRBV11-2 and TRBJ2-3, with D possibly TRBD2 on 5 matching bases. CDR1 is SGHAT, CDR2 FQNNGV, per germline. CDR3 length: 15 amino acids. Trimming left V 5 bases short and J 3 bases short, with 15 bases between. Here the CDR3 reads CASSLTGPGTDTQYF. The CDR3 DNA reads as TGTGCCAGCAGCCTGACGGGCCCGGGGACAGATACGCAGTATTTT.

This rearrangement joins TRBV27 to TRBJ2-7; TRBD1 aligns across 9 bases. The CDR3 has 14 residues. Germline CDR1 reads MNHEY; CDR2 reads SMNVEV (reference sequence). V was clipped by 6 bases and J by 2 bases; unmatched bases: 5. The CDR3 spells CASSRQGGAYEQYF. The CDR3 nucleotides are TGTGCCAGCAGCCGACAGGGGGGAGCCTACGAGCAGTACTTC.

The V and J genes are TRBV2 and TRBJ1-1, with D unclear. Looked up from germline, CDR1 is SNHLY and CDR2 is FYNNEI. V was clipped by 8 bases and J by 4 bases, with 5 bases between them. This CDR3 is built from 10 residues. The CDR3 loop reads CASVFTEAFF. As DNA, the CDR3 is TGTGCCAGCGTCTTCACTGAAGCTTTCTTT.

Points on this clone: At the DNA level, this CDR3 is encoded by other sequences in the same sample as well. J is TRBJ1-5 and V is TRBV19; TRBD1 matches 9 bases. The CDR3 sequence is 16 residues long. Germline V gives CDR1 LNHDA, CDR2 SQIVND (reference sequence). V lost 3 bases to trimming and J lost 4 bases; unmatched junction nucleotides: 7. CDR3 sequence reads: CASSMSTGGKNQPQHF. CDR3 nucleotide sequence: TGTGCCAGTAGTATGAGTACAGGGGGCAAAAATCAGCCCCAGCATTTT.

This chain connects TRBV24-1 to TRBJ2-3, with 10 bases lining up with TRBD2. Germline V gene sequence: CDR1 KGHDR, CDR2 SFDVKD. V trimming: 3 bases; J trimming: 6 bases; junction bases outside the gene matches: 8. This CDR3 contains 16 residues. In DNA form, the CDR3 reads TGTGCCACCAGTGATCCAGGGACTAGCGAGGTGGATACGCAGTATTTT. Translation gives CATSDPGTSEVDTQYF.

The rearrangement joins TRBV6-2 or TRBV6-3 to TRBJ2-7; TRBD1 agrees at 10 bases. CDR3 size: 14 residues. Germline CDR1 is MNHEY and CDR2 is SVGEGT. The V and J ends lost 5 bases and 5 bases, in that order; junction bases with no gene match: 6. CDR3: CASSTGTGAHEQYF. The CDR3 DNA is TGTGCCAGCAGTACCGGGACAGGGGCCCACGAGCAGTACTTC.

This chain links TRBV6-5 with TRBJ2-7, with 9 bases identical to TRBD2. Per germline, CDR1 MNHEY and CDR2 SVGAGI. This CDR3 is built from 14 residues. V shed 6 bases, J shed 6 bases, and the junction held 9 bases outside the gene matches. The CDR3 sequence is CASRRLGLAGEQYF. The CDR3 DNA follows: TGTGCCAGCAGGCGCCTGGGACTAGCAGGCGAGCAGTACTTC.

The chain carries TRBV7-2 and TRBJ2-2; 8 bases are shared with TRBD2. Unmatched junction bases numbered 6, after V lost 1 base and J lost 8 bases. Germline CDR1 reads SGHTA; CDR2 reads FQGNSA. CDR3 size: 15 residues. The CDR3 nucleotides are TGTGCCAGCAGCTTAGGCGGGAGGTCACCGGGGGAGCTGTTTTTT. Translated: CASSLGGRSPGELFF.

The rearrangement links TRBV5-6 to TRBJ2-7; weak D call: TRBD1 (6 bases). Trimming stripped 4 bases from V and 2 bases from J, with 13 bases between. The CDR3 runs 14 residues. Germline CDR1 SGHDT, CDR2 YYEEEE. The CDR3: CASSHPAGAYEQYF. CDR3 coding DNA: TGTGCCAGCAGCCATCCCGCAGGGGCCTACGAGCAGTACTTC.

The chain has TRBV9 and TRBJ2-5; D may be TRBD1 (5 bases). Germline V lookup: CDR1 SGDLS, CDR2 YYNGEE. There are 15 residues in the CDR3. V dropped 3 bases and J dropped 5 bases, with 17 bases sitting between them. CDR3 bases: TGTGCCAGCAGCGAGGGGTCTCTTGTCGGGGAGACCCAGTACTTC. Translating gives CASSEGSLVGETQYF.

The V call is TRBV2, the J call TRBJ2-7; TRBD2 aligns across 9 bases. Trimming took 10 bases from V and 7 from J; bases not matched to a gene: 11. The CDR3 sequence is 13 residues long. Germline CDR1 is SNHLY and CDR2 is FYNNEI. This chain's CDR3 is CAIQAAGGLEQYF. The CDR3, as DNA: TGTGCCATCCAGGCCGCGGGAGGGCTTGAGCAGTACTTC. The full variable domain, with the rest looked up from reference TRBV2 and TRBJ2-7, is EPEVTQTPSHQVTQMGQEVILRCVPISNHLYFYWYRQILGQKVEFLVSFYNNEISEKSEIFDDQFSVERPDGSNFTLKIRSTKLEDSAMYFCAIQAAGGLEQYFGPGTRLTVT.

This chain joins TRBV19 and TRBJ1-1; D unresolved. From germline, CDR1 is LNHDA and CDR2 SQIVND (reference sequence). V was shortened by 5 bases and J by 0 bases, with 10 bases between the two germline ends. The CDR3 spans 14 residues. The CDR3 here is CASSLAALNTEAFF. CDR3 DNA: TGTGCCAGTAGTTTGGCAGCGCTGAACACTGAAGCTTTCTTT.

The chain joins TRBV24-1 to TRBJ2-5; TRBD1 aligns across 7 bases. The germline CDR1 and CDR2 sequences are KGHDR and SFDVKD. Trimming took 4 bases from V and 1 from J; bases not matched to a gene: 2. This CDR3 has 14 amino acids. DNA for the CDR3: TGTGCCACCAGTGAGGGGACAGTCCAAGAGACCCAGTACTTC. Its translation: CATSEGTVQETQYF.

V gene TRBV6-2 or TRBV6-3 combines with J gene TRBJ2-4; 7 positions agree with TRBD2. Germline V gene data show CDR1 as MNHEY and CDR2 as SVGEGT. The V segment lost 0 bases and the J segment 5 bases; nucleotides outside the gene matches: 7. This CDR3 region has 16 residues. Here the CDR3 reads CASSYSRPAGENIQYF. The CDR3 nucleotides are TGTGCCAGCAGTTACTCGAGGCCTGCGGGGGAAAACATTCAGTACTTC.

CDR3 loop: CASSQSPAGEETQYF. For the CDR3, the DNA is TGCGCCAGCAGCCAATCGCCAGCGGGGGAAGAGACCCAGTACTTC. The chain is built from TRBV4-1 and TRBJ2-5; 8 nucleotides agree with TRBD2. From germline, CDR1 is MGHRA and CDR2 YSYEKL. The CDR3 has 15 residues. Unmatched junction bases numbered 5, after V lost 2 bases and J lost 3 bases.

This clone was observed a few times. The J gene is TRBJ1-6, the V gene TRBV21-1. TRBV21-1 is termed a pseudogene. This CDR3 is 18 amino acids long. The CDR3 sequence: CASNYIPVGGRINSPLHF. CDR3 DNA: TGTGCCAGCAACTATATACCGGTGGGGGGGCGTATTAATTCACCCCTCCACTTT.

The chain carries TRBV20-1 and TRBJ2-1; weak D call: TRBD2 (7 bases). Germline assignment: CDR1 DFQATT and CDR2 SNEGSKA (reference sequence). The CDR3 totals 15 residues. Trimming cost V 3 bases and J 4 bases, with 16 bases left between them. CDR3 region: CSASGGGPGYNEQFF. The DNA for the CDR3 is TGCAGTGCTAGTGGCGGGGGCCCAGGGTACAATGAGCAGTTCTTC.

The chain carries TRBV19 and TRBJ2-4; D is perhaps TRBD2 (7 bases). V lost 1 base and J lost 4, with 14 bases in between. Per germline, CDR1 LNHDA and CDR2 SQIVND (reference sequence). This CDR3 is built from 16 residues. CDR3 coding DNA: TGTGCCAGTAGTATAGCTTCGGGGGGCACAAAAAACATTCAGTACTTC. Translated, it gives CASSIASGGTKNIQYF.

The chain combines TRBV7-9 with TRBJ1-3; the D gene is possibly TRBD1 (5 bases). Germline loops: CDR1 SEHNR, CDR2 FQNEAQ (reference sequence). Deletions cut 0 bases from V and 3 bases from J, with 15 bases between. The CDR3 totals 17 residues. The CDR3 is CASSLALRVLGGNTIYF. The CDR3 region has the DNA TGTGCCAGCAGCTTAGCGCTCAGGGTCCTTGGTGGAAACACCATATATTTT.

CDR3 residues: CASSFASGSYEQFF. As DNA, the CDR3 is TGTGCCAGCAGCTTTGCTAGCGGGAGCTATGAGCAGTTCTTC. This chain links TRBV7-2 with TRBJ2-1; 10 nucleotides agree with TRBD2. The V segment lost 3 bases and the J segment 8 bases; nucleotides outside the gene matches: 4. The CDR3 has 14 amino acids. CDR1 SGHTA and CDR2 FQGNSA come from the germline V gene.

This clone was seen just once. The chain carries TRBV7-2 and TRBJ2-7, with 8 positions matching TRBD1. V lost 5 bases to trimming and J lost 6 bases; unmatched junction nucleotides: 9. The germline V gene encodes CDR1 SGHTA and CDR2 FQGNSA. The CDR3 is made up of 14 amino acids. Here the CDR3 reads CASSLRQGAPEQYF. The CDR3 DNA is TGTGCCAGCAGCCTAAGGCAGGGGGCGCCCGAGCAGTACTTC.